This T cell receptor (beta chain) was recorded in a study of CD8+CD57+ T cells in acquired aplastic anemia. As for the study in general: Sorted cells (CD4+ and CD8+) yielded DNA amounts that averaged around 3.1 ug. General study findings and limits: It was found that twenty-nine CD8+ CDR3 sequences were shared between patients and controls. Patients did not significantly differ from controls in CD8+ Simpson's diversity.

Profiling of TCR beta VDJ combinations and CDR3 sequences used genomic DNA as template. MiXCR was run by TCRdb on the reads, yielding one entry per CDR3 protein. The sample has some 120,000 distinct CDR3 sequences, over 30% seen once. The CDR3 has 12 residues. Germline trimming cut 3 bases from V and 5 bases from J; bases unmatched to any gene: 3. CDR1 and CDR2 from the germline V gene are DFQATT and SNEGSKA (reference sequence). The sample holds many counts of this clonotype. Its target is not known. Patients sequenced had flow cytometry evidence of CD8+CD57+ cell expansion. The diagnosis in all patients was severe acquired aplastic anemia.

The V and J genes are TRBV20-1 and TRBJ2-5, with 7 bases lining up with TRBD2. Sample: sorted CD4+, CD8+, or CD8+CD57+ T cells (not recorded which) from PBMCs. The clonotype comes from a human donor with aplastic anemia. CDR3 coding DNA: TGCAGTGCTAGGGGGGGAGGGGAGACCCAGTACTTC. Protein product: CSARGGGETQYF.